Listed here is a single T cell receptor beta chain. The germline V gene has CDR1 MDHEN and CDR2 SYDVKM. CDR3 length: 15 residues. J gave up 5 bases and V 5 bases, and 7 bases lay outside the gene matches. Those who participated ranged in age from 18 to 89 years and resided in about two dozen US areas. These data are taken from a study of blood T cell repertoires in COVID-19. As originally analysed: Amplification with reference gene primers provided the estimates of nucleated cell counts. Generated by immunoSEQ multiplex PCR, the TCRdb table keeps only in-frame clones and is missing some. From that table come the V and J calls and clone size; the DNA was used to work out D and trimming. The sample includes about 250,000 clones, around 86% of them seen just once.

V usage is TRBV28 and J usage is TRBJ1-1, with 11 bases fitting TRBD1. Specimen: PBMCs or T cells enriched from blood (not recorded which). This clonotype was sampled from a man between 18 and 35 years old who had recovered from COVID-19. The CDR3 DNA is TGTGCCAGCAGTCGCGGGACAGGGGGTCAGACTGAAGCTTTCTTT. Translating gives CASSRGTGGQTEAFF. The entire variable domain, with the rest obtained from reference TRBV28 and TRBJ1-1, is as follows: DVKVTQSSRYLVKRTGEKVFLECVQDMDHENMFWYRQDPGLGLRLIYFSYDVKMKEKGDIPEGYSVSREKKERFSLILESASTNQTSMYLCASSRGTGGQTEAFFGQGTRLTVV.